A selection of T cell receptor beta chains follows, all from one sample in a study of early T cells in non-severe SARS-CoV-2 infection. Via MiXCR, TCRdb re-called the 5' RACE reads, giving one row per CDR3 protein. The sample gives approximately 69,000 distinct CDR3 sequences, approximately 13% of which show up once; 2.5% to 3% is in the top ten. Sequencing was performed on whole blood, taken at baseline. These receptors were taken from an adult who was a healthcare worker with PCR-confirmed SARS-CoV-2 infection or an uninfected control (not recorded which). Each CDR3 is given with its conserved first and last residue. D genes are given only for firm matches. Clone sizes are given selectively: once, few, many, or a class where the clone is expanded.

CDR3: CASSLRRGLADTQYF
DNA: TGTGCCAGCTCCCTCCGGCGGGGCCTTGCAGATACGCAGTATTTT
V: TRBV27
D: NA
J: TRBJ2-3
size: many

CDR3: CSAPTTYTGELFF
DNA: TGCAGTGCCCCTACAACGTACACCGGGGAGCTGTTTTTT
V: TRBV20-1
D: NA
J: TRBJ2-2
size: few

CDR3: CATSRDLSGGELFF
DNA: TGTGCCACCAGCAGGGACCTTTCCGGCGGGGAGCTGTTTTTT
V: TRBV15
D: NA
J: TRBJ2-2
size: few

CDR3: CASSQEGNSYEQYF
DNA: TGCGCCAGCAGCCAAGAGGGGAACTCCTACGAGCAGTACTTC
V: TRBV4-1
D: NA
J: TRBJ2-7
size: many

CDR3: CSPHLPTSGGYGETQYF
DNA: TGCAGTCCCCACCTCCCGACTAGCGGGGGCTACGGCGAGACCCAGTACTTC
V: TRBV20-1
D: TRBD2
J: TRBJ2-5
size: NA

CDR3: CATSRGGGGVLYEQYF
DNA: TGTGCCACCAGCAGAGGAGGCGGTGGGGTCCTCTACGAGCAGTACTTC
V: TRBV15
D: NA
J: TRBJ2-7
size: few

CDR3: CASSQGVGLGEQFF
DNA: TGCGCCAGCAGCCAAGGAGTCGGACTAGGGGAGCAGTTCTTC
V: TRBV4-1
D: TRBD2
J: TRBJ2-1
size: few

CDR3: CASSPNRVSNQPQHF
DNA: TGTGCCAGCTCGCCCAACAGGGTTAGCAATCAGCCCCAGCATTTT
V: TRBV18
D: NA
J: TRBJ1-5
size: few

CDR3: CASSQTPGQYYGYTF
DNA: TGCGCCAGCAGCCAAACCCCGGGACAGTACTATGGCTACACCTTC
V: TRBV4-1
D: TRBD1
J: TRBJ1-2
size: many

CDR3: CASSLRLAGGSDTQYF
DNA: TGTGCCAGCAGTTTACGCCTAGCGGGGGGGTCAGATACGCAGTATTTT
V: TRBV6-6
D: TRBD2
J: TRBJ2-3
size: many

CDR3: CASSLLLWDREHYEQYF
DNA: TGTGCCAGCAGTTTGTTATTGTGGGACAGGGAACACTACGAGCAGTACTTC
V: TRBV28
D: TRBD1
J: TRBJ2-7
size: few